These 11 T cell receptor beta chains came from one sample sequenced in a study of cytomegalovirus exposure and HLA in healthy donors (TCRdb year 2017). Library preparation used the immunoSEQ multiplex PCR assay. For the multiplex PCR, a mixture combining 60 forward primers for TCR Vbeta segments and 13 reverse primers for TCR Jbeta segments was used. Imported from immuneACCESS, the table was reduced by TCRdb to in-frame sequences with V and J called. These copies leave out some clones; in studies compared against another copy, an unresolved V gene accounts for under half, and the cause of the remainder is not known. Present in this sample are 100,000 to 150,000 clones, approximately 80% of which were seen just once. In total, the top ten clones hold over 0.95% of the sample. Sequencing input: PBMCs. The receptors stem from a girl between 2 and 10 years old in good health and CMV-seronegative.

The chain has TRBV4-1 and TRBJ2-3, with 9 bases identical to TRBD2. This CDR3 is built from 16 residues. V shed 1 base, J shed 2 bases, and the junction held 4 bases outside the gene matches. Germline values: CDR1 MGHRA, CDR2 YSYEKL. The CDR3 sequence is CASSQALAGDTDTQYF. The CDR3 DNA sequence: TGCGCCAGCAGCCAAGCGTTAGCGGGGGACACAGATACGCAGTATTTT.

A single count supports this clone. The chain recombines TRBV4-3 with TRBJ2-2; 8 nucleotides align to TRBD1. The CDR3 runs to 17 residues. Losses at the gene ends were 1 base for V and 5 bases for J; bases not matched to a gene: 9. Germline V gives CDR1 LGHNA, CDR2 YSLEER. This chain's CDR3 is CASSQGSQGARTGELFF. As DNA, the CDR3 is TGCGCCAGCAGCCAAGGATCGCAGGGGGCACGGACCGGGGAGCTGTTTTTT.

Written as DNA, the CDR3 is TGTGCCAGCAGCTTACTCTTAAGGGGCGAGCAGTACTTC. This sequence encodes CASSLLLRGEQYF. The chain uses TRBV7-2 and TRBJ2-7; a possible D gene is TRBD1 (5 bases). This CDR3 contains 13 residues. The germline V gene encodes CDR1 SGHTA and CDR2 FQGNSA. Trimming shortened V by 2 bases and J by 6 bases, and 11 bases separated the two germline ends.

V usage is TRBV2 and J usage is TRBJ2-3; TRBD2 matches 7 bases. The CDR3 has 14 amino acids. Unmatched junction bases numbered 1, after V lost 3 bases and J lost 1 base. Germline V gene data show CDR1 as SNHLY and CDR2 as FYNNEI. CDR3 protein: CASSDGGGTDTQYF. CDR3 coding DNA: TGTGCCAGCAGTGATGGGGGGGGCACAGATACGCAGTATTTT. The full variable domain, rest sourced from reference TRBV2 and TRBJ2-3, is EPEVTQTPSHQVTQMGQEVILRCVPISNHLYFYWYRQILGQKVEFLVSFYNNEISEKSEIFDDQFSVERPDGSNFTLKIRSTKLEDSAMYFCASSDGGGTDTQYFGPGTRLTVL.

The rearrangement joins TRBV2 to TRBJ2-3; perhaps TRBD2 as D (7 bases). The CDR3 covers 16 residues. Germline CDR1 reads SNHLY; CDR2 reads FYNNEI. V was trimmed by 11 bases and J by 3 bases, leaving 24 bases between them. CDR3 sequence: CADSRGAGAVTDTQYF. CDR3 bases: TGTGCCGATTCAAGGGGGGCGGGAGCTGTGACAGATACGCAGTATTTT.

This chain links TRBV5-4 with TRBJ2-1; 9 bases align to TRBD2. Germline V CDR1 and CDR2: SGHNT, YYREEE (reference sequence). This CDR3 has 15 amino acids. The V segment lost 4 bases and the J segment 9 bases; nucleotides outside the gene matches: 11. The CDR3 spells CASSPPGLAFSEQFF. The CDR3 coding sequence is TGTGCCAGCAGCCCTCCGGGACTAGCCTTCTCTGAGCAGTTCTTC.

V and J are TRBV25-1 and TRBJ1-5; D is uncertain. The CDR3 consists of 14 residues. The germline CDR1 and CDR2 sequences are MGHDK and SYGVNS. V lost 5 bases and J 4 bases, leaving 12 bases between the germline ends. The CDR3 DNA reads as TGTGCCAGCAGTTCTCTGGACTGGAATCAGCCCCAGCATTTT. Amino acids: CASSSLDWNQPQHF.

This sequence joins TRBV5-6 and TRBJ2-3; 8 positions agree with TRBD2. The germline V gene has CDR1 SGHDT and CDR2 YYEEEE. CDR3 size: 16 residues. V lost 7 bases and J lost 0; bases outside the gene matches: 10. The CDR3 bases are TGTGCCAGCTGGGGGAGCGGGGGCACTAGCACAGATACGCAGTATTTT. It yields the protein CASWGSGGTSTDTQYF.

The J gene is TRBJ1-5, the V gene TRBV7-9; 7 bases match TRBD1. Unmatched junction bases numbered 7, after V lost 4 bases and J lost 1 base. The CDR3 has 16 residues. The germline V gene has CDR1 SEHNR and CDR2 FQNEAQ (reference sequence). Here the CDR3 DNA reads TGTGCCAGCAGCTCCGGGACAGCAAGAAGCAATCAGCCCCAGCATTTT. Protein sequence: CASSSGTARSNQPQHF.

This chain links TRBV5-6 with TRBJ1-2, with a possible D match to TRBD1 (5 bases). V lost 2 bases and J 4 bases, leaving 12 bases between the germline ends. The CDR3 has 14 amino acids. Germline V gene lookup returns CDR1 SGHDT and CDR2 YYEEEE. For the CDR3, the DNA is TGTGCCAGCAGCTTCGGGGGGTTACCCTATGGCTACACCTTC. Translated, it gives CASSFGGLPYGYTF.

In its sample, this clone was seen a few times. The chain combines TRBV2 with TRBJ2-7, with TRBD2 matching over 10 bases. Germline lookup yields CDR1 SNHLY and CDR2 FYNNEI. V trimming: 6 bases; J trimming: 4 bases; junction bases outside the gene matches: 6. The CDR3 spans 14 residues. The CDR3 here is CASRDHSGRYEQYF. CDR3 coding DNA: TGTGCCAGCAGAGACCATAGCGGGAGGTACGAGCAGTACTTC.